The clone carrying this T cell receptor (beta chain) was counted a few times. This record comes from a study of response to subunit inactivated influenza vaccine. From the RT-PCR reads, TCRdb called clonotypes with MiXCR, one entry per CDR3 protein. This table has around 540,000 distinct CDR3 sequences, 12% appearing once. Between the trimmed V and J ends, which lost 0 bases and 2 bases, there was a span of 13 bases. The CDR3 covers 16 residues. Germline CDR1 and CDR2: SGHRS and YFSETQ. V gene TRBV5-1 combines with J gene TRBJ2-3; D is tentatively TRBD1 or TRBD2 (5 bases each). The starting material was PBMCs from blood, obtained on the day of vaccination. This receptor was taken from a man between 45 and 60 years old who received an inactivated influenza vaccine. As DNA, the CDR3 is TGCGCCAGCAGCTTGGGACACGGGGCCAACACAGATACGCAGTATTTT. This codes for CASSLGHGANTDTQYF.